A selection of T cell receptor beta chains follows, all from one sample in a study of blood T cell repertoires in COVID-19. The table came from immunoSEQ multiplex PCR; TCRdb's copy has only in-frame clones and leaves some out. The sample lists roughly 260,000 clones; 82% were seen once. The sample was peripheral blood. These receptors originate from a woman aged 18-29 years with acute or convalescent COVID-19. CDR3s include the opening cysteine and the closing phenylalanine or tryptophan. Each record gives: V gene, D gene, J gene, CDR3 DNA, CDR3 protein. A D gene is named only where the DNA matches it firmly.

>TRBV7-6|NA|TRBJ2-7
TGTGCCAGCAGCTTAACGGGGGTCGGCGAGCAGTACTTC
CASSLTGVGEQYF
>TRBV28|NA|TRBJ1-1
TGTGCCAGCAGTGAACAGGGTCTGGGGAACACTGAAGCTTTCTTT
CASSEQGLGNTEAFF
>TRBV4-3|TRBD2|TRBJ2-2
TGCGCCAGCAGCCAAGAGGGGGGGACGGTCACCGGGGAGCTGTTTTTT
CASSQEGGTVTGELFF
>TRBV9|TRBD1|TRBJ1-3
TGTGCCAGCAGCGTTACAGGGGCCCGCTCTGGAAACACCATATATTTT
CASSVTGARSGNTIYF
>TRBV27|NA|TRBJ1-1
TGTGCCAGCAGGGCCAACACTGAAGCTTTCTTT
CASRANTEAFF
>TRBV14|NA|TRBJ2-5
TGTGCCAGCAGCCAACGACGGGGTCCACAAGAGACCCAGTACTTC
CASSQRRGPQETQYF
>TRBV28|NA|TRBJ1-4
TGTGCCAGCAGTTTTGGGGGGAGCGAAAAACTGTTTTTT
CASSFGGSEKLFF
>TRBV24-1|TRBD1|TRBJ2-4
TGTGCCACCAGTGATCGGACAGGGGGCCCGCGGTACTTC
CATSDRTGGPRYF
>TRBV18|TRBD1|TRBJ1-5
TGTGCCAGCTCACCCTCAATTCTAAGCCGGGACAGGGTGGCCAATCAGCCCCAGCATTTT
CASSPSILSRDRVANQPQHF
>TRBV15|NA|TRBJ2-5
TGTGCCACCAGCAAACGGCGGGGCCCCCAAGAGACCCAGTACTTC
CATSKRRGPQETQYF